This T cell receptor (beta chain) was sequenced in a study of OX40 agonist ivuxolimab in advanced cancers. At the level of the whole study: Ivuxolimab, which targeted the costimulatory receptor OX40 (CD134), was an agonistic, fully human IgG2 monoclonal antibody. Intravenous ivuxolimab was administered to patients every 2 weeks at six dose levels: 0.01, 0.1, 0.3, 1.5, 3 and 10 mg/kg. Of the roughly 50 dose-escalation patients, hepatocellular carcinoma was present in about 20, melanoma in roughly 15, renal cell carcinoma in 9 and head and neck cancer in 9. In the dose-escalation cohort, approximately 80% of patients were male, and the mean age was approximately 60 years with a range of roughly 20 to 79. Patients were allowed to have had prior anti-PD-1, anti-PD-L1 or anti-CTLA-4 therapy, and 40% of the dose-escalation patients had been treated with checkpoint inhibitors. Three dose-escalation patients achieved partial responses, one with hepatocellular carcinoma and two with cutaneous melanoma. The purpose of peripheral TCRbeta sequencing was to test whether ivuxolimab changed TCR sequence diversity and led to clonal T-cell expansion. The paper reports the monotherapy dose-escalation portion (N of about 47 patients) of the phase I ivuxolimab trial. Broad study findings and their caveats: After ivuxolimab, more expanded clones were found on average in CD8+ T cells than in CD4+ T cells. Clonal expansion of both CD4+ and CD8+ blood T cells was observed from baseline to week 6 at doses 0.1 to 3.0 mg/kg. Antigen specificity was not determined for the clonally expanded peripheral T cells. In partial responders in the 0.1-3.0 mg/kg groups, normalized peripheral clonal expansion was found to be among the lowest, especially among CD8+ T cells. Low levels of normalized T-cell clonal expansion were also seen in some patients who did not respond.

Trimming at the junction amounts to 1 base on V and 9 bases on J, and the germline ends lie 18 bases apart. Measured from the cysteine to the phenylalanine, the CDR3 is 15 residues long. Of all the DNA, just the CDR3 is kept, 45 bases in frame from base 1. In the germline V gene, CDR1 corresponds to MNHEY and CDR2 to SVGAGI. Worth noting for this clone: The antigen this receptor binds is unknown. No much larger clonotype is one base removed from it; base qualities were not supplied.

The trial excluded patients who had a history of autoimmune disease or were on systemic immunosuppression. Peripheral blood for TCR sequencing was collected from all dose cohorts at baseline, on cycle 4 day 1, and on cycle 7 day 1. Samples were obtained from an open-label, multicenter, first-in-human phase I dose-escalation trial of ivuxolimab. Adults with locally advanced or metastatic melanoma, renal cell, hepatocellular, or head and neck squamous cell carcinoma were enrolled in the trial. Before TCR sequencing, CD4+ T cells and CD8+ T cells were sorted from peripheral blood as separate populations. Genomic DNA was isolated from the sorted cells so that the TCRbeta CDR3 region could be sequenced. The immunoSEQ Assay was used to sequence the TCRbeta CDR3 regions. TCRdb's version of the immuneACCESS table is confined to in-frame rearrangements and falls short of the full clone set. An unresolved V gene accounts for under half of the shortfall where checked; the remainder is of unknown origin. The sample table lists fewer than 55,000 clones, roughly nine tenths of them with a count of one. About 11% of the sample lies in the top ten.

The sequence links TRBV6-5 to TRBJ2-5; TRBD2 is a weak D gene call, 6 bases matching. Sequencing used CD4+ or CD8+ T cells sorted from blood, obtained in a trial of the OX40 agonist ivuxolimab. This TCR came from an adult with an advanced solid tumor such as melanoma, head and neck, liver or kidney cancer. The DNA reads TGTGCCAGCAGTTACTTGAGGCCCCGGGAGAGCGCCCAGTACTTC. The encoded protein is CASSYLRPRESAQYF.